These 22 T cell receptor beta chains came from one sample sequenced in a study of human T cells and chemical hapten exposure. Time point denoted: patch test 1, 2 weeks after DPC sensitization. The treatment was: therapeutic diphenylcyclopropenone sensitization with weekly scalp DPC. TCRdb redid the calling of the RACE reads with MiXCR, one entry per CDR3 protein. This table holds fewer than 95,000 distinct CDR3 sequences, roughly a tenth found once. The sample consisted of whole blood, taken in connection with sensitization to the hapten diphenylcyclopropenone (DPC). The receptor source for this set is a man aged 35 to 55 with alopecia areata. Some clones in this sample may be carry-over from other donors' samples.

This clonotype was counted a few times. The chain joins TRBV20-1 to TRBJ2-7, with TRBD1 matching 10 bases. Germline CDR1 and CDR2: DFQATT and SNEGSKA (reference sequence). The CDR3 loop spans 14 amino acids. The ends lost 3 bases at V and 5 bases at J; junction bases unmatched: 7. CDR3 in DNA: TGCAGTGCTAGGTTTTACGGACAGGGGGACGAGCAGTACTTC. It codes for CSARFYGQGDEQYF.

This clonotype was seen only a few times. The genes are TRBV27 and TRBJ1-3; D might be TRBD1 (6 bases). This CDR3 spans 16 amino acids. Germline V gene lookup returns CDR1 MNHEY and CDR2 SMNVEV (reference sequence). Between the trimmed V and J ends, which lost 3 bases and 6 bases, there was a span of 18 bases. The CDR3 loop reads CASSFLTTGHPNTIYF. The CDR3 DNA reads TGTGCCAGCAGTTTTCTAACCACGGGACACCCAAACACCATATATTTT.

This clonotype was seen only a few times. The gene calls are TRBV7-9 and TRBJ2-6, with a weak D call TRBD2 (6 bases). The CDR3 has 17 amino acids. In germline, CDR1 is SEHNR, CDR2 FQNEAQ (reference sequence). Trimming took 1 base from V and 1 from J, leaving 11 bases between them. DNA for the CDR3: TGTGCCAGCAGCTTAGTTGGAGGGGTGTCTGGGGCCAACGTCCTGACTTTC. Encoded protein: CASSLVGGVSGANVLTF.

CDR3 amino acids: CASSLKHDREETQYF. CDR3 coding DNA: TGCGCCAGCAGCTTGAAACACGACAGGGAAGAGACCCAGTACTTC. The chain links TRBV5-1 to TRBJ2-5, with TRBD1 matching 7 bases. The germline V gene has CDR1 SGHRS and CDR2 YFSETQ. This CDR3 region has 15 residues. The ends lost 1 base at V and 3 bases at J; junction bases unmatched: 6.

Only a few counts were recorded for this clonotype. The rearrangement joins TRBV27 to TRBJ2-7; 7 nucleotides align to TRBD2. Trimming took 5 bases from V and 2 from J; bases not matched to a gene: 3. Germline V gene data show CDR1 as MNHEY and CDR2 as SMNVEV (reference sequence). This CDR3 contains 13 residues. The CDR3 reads CASSLAAPYEQYF. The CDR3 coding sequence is TGTGCCAGCAGTCTAGCGGCTCCCTACGAGCAGTACTTC.

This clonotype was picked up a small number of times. The CDR3 bases are TGCGCCAGCAGCCAAGTCCCGCAGGGGCAGGGCACAGATACGCAGTATTTT. Its protein is CASSQVPQGQGTDTQYF. The chain joins TRBV4-3 to TRBJ2-3; D is perhaps TRBD1 (6 bases). The CDR3 runs to 17 residues. Germline CDR1 is LGHNA and CDR2 is YSLEER. With 1 base removed from V and 1 base from J, the gap between germline ends came to 15 bases.

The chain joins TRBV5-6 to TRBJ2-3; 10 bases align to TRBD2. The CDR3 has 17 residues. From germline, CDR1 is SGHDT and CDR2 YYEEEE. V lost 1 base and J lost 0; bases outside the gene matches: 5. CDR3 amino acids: CASSLLQLAGSTDTQYF. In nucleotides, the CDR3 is TGTGCCAGCAGCTTGCTACAACTAGCGGGGAGCACAGATACGCAGTATTTT.

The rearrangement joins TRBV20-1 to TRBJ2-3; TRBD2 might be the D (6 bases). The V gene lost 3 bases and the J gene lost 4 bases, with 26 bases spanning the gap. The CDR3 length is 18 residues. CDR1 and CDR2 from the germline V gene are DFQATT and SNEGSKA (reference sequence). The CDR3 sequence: CSASGLAEGPLGADTQYF. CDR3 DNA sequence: TGCAGTGCTAGTGGGTTAGCGGAAGGTCCTCTTGGGGCAGATACGCAGTATTTT.

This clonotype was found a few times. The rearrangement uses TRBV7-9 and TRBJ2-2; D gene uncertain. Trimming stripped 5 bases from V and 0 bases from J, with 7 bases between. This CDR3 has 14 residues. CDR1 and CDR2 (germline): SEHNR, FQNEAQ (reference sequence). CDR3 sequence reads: CASSPNTNTGELFF. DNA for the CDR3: TGTGCCAGCAGCCCGAACACGAACACCGGGGAGCTGTTTTTT.

The chain's CDR3 is CSVEPSGEKTQYF. The CDR3 nucleotides read TGCAGCGTTGAACCCAGCGGGGAAAAGACCCAGTACTTC. The V gene is TRBV29-1, the J gene TRBJ2-5; TRBD2 matches at 7 bases. V was pared by 2 bases and J by 6 bases, with 6 bases of the junction left unmatched. CDR3 length equals 13 residues. The germline gives CDR1 SQVTM, CDR2 ANQGSEA.

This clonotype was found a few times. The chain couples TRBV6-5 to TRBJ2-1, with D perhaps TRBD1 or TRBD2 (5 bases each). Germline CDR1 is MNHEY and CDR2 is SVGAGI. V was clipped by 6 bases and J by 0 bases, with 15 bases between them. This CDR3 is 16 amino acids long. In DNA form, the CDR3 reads TGTGCCAGCAGAAAGACAGAGGGGAGCTCCTACAATGAGCAGTTCTTC. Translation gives CASRKTEGSSYNEQFF.

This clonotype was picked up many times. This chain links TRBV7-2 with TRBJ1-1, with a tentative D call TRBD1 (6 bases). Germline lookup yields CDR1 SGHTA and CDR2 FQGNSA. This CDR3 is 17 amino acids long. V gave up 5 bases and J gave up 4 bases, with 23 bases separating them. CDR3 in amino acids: CASSRKGGVRGSTEAFF. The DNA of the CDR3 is TGTGCCAGCAGCCGCAAGGGGGGGGTTAGGGGTTCCACTGAAGCTTTCTTT.

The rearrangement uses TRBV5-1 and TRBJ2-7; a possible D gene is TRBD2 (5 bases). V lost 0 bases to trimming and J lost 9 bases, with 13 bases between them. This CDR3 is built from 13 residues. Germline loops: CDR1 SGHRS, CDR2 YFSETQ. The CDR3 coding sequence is TGCGCCAGCAGCTTGGCGGGCGGGCAAGGGCAGTACTTC. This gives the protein CASSLAGGQGQYF. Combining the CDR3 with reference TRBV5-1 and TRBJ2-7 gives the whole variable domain KAGVTQTPRYLIKTRGQQVTLSCSPISGHRSVSWYQQTPGQGLQFLFEYFSETQRNKGNFPGRFSGRQFSNSRSEMNVSTLELGDSALYLCASSLAGGQGQYFGPGTRLTVT.

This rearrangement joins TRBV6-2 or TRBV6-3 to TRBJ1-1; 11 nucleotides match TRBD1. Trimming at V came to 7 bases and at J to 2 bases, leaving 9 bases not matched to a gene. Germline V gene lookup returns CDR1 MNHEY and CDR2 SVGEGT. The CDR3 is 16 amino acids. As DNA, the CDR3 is TGTGCCAGCACTCCCCTTCGGACAGGGGGCAACACTGAAGCTTTCTTT. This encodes CASTPLRTGGNTEAFF.

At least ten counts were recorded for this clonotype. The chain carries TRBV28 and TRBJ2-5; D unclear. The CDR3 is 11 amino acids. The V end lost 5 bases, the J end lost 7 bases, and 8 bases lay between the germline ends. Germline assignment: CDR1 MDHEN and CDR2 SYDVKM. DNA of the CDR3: TGTGCCAGCAGTGCCCCCTGGACCCAGTACTTC. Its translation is CASSAPWTQYF.

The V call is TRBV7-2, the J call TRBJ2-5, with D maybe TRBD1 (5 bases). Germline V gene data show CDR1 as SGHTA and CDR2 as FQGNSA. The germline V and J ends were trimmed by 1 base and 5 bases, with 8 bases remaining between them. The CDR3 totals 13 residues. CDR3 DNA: TGTGCCAGCAGCTTAGGCAGGGCGGAGACCCAGTACTTC. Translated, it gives CASSLGRAETQYF.

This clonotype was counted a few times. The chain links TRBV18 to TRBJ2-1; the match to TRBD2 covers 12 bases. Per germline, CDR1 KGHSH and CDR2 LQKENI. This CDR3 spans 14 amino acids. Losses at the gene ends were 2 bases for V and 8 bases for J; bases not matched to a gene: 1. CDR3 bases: TGTGCCAGCTCACCAAGACTAGCGGGAGATGAGCAGTTCTTC. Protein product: CASSPRLAGDEQFF.

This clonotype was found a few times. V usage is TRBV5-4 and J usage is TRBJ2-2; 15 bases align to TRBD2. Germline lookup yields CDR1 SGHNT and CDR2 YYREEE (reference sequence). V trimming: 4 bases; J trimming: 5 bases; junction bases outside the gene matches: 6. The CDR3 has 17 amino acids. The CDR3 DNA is TGTGCCAGCAGCGTGGGACTAGCGGGAGGTGGGACCGGGGAGCTGTTTTTT. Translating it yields CASSVGLAGGGTGELFF.

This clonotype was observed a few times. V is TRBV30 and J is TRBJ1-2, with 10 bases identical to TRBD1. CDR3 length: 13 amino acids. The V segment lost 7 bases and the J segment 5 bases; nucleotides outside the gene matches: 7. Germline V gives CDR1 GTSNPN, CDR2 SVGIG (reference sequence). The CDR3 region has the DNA TGTGCCTCCTTGACAGGGGGCGGTTATGGCTACACCTTC. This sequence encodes CASLTGGGYGYTF.

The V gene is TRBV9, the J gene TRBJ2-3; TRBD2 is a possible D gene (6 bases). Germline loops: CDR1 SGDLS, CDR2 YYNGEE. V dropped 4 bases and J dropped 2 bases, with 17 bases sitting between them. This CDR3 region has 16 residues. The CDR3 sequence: CASSLHRDLITDTQYF. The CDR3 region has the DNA TGTGCCAGCAGCCTCCACCGGGACTTGATCACAGATACGCAGTATTTT.

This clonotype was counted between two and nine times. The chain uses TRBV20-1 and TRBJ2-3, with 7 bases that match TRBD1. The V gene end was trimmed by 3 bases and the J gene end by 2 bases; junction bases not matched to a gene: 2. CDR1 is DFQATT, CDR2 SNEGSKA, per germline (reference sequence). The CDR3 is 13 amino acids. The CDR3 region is CSARDRSTDTQYF. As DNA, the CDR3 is TGCAGTGCTAGGGACAGGTCCACAGATACGCAGTATTTT.

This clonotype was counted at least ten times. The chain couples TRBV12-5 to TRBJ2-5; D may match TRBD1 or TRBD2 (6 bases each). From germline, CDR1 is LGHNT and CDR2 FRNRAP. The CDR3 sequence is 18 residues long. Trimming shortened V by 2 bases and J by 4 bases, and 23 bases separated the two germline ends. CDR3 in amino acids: CASGLRGRAGRISETQYF. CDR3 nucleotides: TGTGCTAGTGGTTTGAGGGGGAGAGCAGGGAGGATTTCAGAGACCCAGTACTTC.